Sequencing of this TCR beta chain was carried out in a study of technical replicates of blood from several donors. V lost 6 bases and J lost 4; bases outside the gene matches: 8. Per germline, CDR1 MNHEY and CDR2 SMNVEV (reference sequence). CDR3 length equals 14 residues. Libraries were prepared by immunoSEQ multiplex PCR; TCRdb keeps only in-frame clonotypes and omits some of them. This repertoire shows about 99,000 clones, 95% found once; its top ten account for just over 0.2%. Input material: T cells isolated from PBMCs. The J gene is TRBJ2-7, the V gene TRBV27; 8 nucleotides align to TRBD1. This TCR came from a human donor in good health. CDR3 loop: CASSPRTGLYEQYF. The CDR3 DNA sequence: TGTGCCAGCAGCCCTAGGACAGGGTTGTACGAGCAGTACTTC.